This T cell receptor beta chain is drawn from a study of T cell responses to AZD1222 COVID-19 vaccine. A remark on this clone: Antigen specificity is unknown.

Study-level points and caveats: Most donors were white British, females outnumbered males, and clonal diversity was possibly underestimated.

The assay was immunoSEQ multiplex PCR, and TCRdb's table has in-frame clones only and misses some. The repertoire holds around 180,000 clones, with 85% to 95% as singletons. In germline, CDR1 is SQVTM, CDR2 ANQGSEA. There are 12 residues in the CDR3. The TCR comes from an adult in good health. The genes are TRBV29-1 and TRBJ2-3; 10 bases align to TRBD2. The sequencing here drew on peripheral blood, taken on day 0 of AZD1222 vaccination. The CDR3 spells CRAGGRADTQYF. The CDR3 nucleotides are TGCAGAGCGGGGGGGCGGGCAGATACGCAGTATTTT.